This TCR beta chain was captured in a study of blood T cell repertoires in COVID-19. The overall study: From T cells, B-cell-depleted T cells, or PBMCs came the material, which was cDNA or gDNA.

Clones were sequenced by immunoSEQ multiplex PCR, and TCRdb holds only the in-frame ones, with some missing. The sample includes tens of thousands of clones, 75% to 90% of them seen just once. The length of the CDR3 is 15 residues. Per the germline V gene, CDR1 is PRHDT and CDR2 is FYEKMQ (reference sequence). Trimming removed 4 bases from V and 4 bases from J, with 14 bases in between. The rearrangement links TRBV13 to TRBJ2-4; D possibly corresponds to TRBD1 (6 bases). The specimen was peripheral blood. The receptor was isolated from a male donor with acute or convalescent COVID-19. The DNA for the CDR3 is TGTGCCAGCAGCTCGTACAGGGTTGAGAAAAACATTCAGTACTTC. Translating it yields CASSSYRVEKNIQYF.